This TCR beta chain originates from a study of tumor-infiltrating lymphocytes in primary liver carcinoma. Constant-region priming of roughly 0.45 ug total RNA yielded TCR beta cDNA. ARM-PCR was slightly modified, and three nested multiplex PCR rounds with it gave rise to the TCR beta libraries. The opening two PCR rounds, 10 cycles each, paired TRBV1-TRBV30 forward primers with a C-beta reverse primer. MiXCR was run by TCRdb on the multiplex PCR reads, yielding one entry per CDR3 protein. The sample contains tens of thousands of distinct CDR3 sequences, 71% of which appear only once. Findings and limits, study-wide: Tumor-adjacent and tumor-blood pairs showed less overlap than tumor region pairs.

V lost 6 bases and J 5 bases, leaving 13 bases between the germline ends. The CDR3 is 13 residues long. Per the germline V gene, CDR1 is MNHEY and CDR2 is SVGAGI. Co-extraction of both nucleic acids (RNA and DNA) used roughly 18-32 mg of unsorted bulk tissue. All tumor specimens exceeded 80% viable tumor cells. This clonotype came up once. Its antigen is as yet unknown. With a much larger clone just one base away, this may be a read error. The TCR comes from a man aged 35 to 55 with primary liver carcinoma and hepatitis B virus infection. The material sequenced was liver tumor tissue from sampling region 2. Subset denoted: tumor region T2, inferior pole. The chain recombines TRBV6-5 with TRBJ1-1, with D unclear. Written as DNA, the CDR3 is TGTGCCAGCAGATCGGATGAGGAGACTGAAGCTTTCTTT. It encodes CASRSDEETEAFF.